This is a list of T cell receptor beta chains from one sample in a study of cytomegalovirus exposure and HLA in healthy donors. This table comes from immunoSEQ multiplex PCR, and its TCRdb copy is limited to in-frame clones, with some not included. The sample records 60,000 or so clones, roughly 80% being singletons. Sequenced input: PBMCs. The source of these receptors is a man in his forties or fifties in good health and CMV-seronegative. The CDR3 runs from the conserved cysteine through the conserved F or W. D genes are given only for firm matches. A clone size is listed for some rows: how often the clone was seen (once, few, many), or a class if it is expanded.

D | length | J | size | V | CDR3 | DNA
TRBD2 | 15 | TRBJ2-1 | NA | TRBV9 | CASSQAGGLGNEQFF | TGTGCCAGCAGCCAAGCGGGGGGGCTAGGGAATGAGCAGTTCTTC
NA | 13 | TRBJ1-3 | NA | TRBV30 | CACSADSGNTIYF | TGTGCCTGTTCGGCGGACTCTGGAAACACCATATATTTT
NA | 11 | TRBJ1-4 | NA | TRBV6-6 | CASLGFEKLFF | TGTGCCAGCTTGGGCTTCGAAAAACTGTTTTTT
TRBD1 | 15 | TRBJ2-1 | NA | TRBV7-3 | CASSLTTGVYNEQFF | TGTGCCAGCAGCTTAACTACAGGGGTCTACAATGAGCAGTTCTTC
TRBD2 | 15 | TRBJ2-5 | NA | TRBV4-2 | CASSQAGLAEETQYF | TGTGCCAGCAGCCAAGCCGGACTAGCAGAAGAGACCCAGTACTTC
TRBD1 | 15 | TRBJ1-5 | NA | TRBV7-2 | CASSEQGARTQPQHF | TGTGCCAGCAGCGAACAGGGGGCGCGAACTCAGCCCCAGCATTTT
TRBD2 | 16 | TRBJ2-1 | NA | TRBV7-9 | CASSPRGGSSYNEQFF | TGTGCCAGCAGCCCTCGTGGCGGGAGCTCCTACAATGAGCAGTTCTTC
NA | 15 | TRBJ1-5 | NA | TRBV5-8 | CASSFVKGSNQPQHF | TGTGCCAGCAGCTTCGTTAAGGGGAGCAATCAGCCCCAGCATTTT
NA | 17 | TRBJ1-4 | NA | TRBV15 | CATSPIQSSRIMEKLFF | TGTGCCACCAGCCCAATTCAGAGTTCCAGGATCATGGAAAAACTGTTTTTT
NA | 15 | TRBJ1-1 | once | TRBV5-4 | CASSRISGGVTEAFF | TGTGCCAGCAGCCGCATCTCGGGGGGTGTAACTGAAGCTTTCTTT
TRBD1 | 17 | TRBJ2-1 | NA | TRBV9 | CASSAPTGVKSYNEQFF | TGTGCCAGCAGCGCACCGACAGGGGTAAAGTCCTACAATGAGCAGTTCTTC
NA | 14 | TRBJ1-1 | NA | TRBV18 | CASSPRTGNTEAFF | TGTGCCAGCTCACCACGCACAGGGAACACTGAAGCTTTCTTT
TRBD1 | 15 | TRBJ2-5 | NA | TRBV6-6 | CASSYIGQGEETQYF | TGTGCCAGCAGTTACATAGGACAGGGTGAGGAGACCCAGTACTTC
NA | 11 | TRBJ2-3 | NA | TRBV2 | CASSVMDTQYF | TGTGCCAGCAGTGTTATGGATACGCAGTATTTT
NA | 11 | TRBJ2-7 | NA | TRBV18 | CASSPPEEQYF | TGTGCCAGCTCACCACCGGAGGAGCAGTACTTC
NA | 13 | TRBJ1-1 | NA | TRBV11-1 | CASSLDLNTEAFF | TGTGCCAGCAGCCTCGACTTGAACACTGAAGCTTTCTTT
NA | 13 | TRBJ2-5 | NA | TRBV30 | CAWSVPGIETQYF | TGTGCCTGGAGTGTCCCAGGTATCGAGACCCAGTACTTC
NA | 16 | TRBJ1-2 | NA | TRBV11-2 | CASSSNQAGLPLGYTF | TGTGCCAGCAGCTCCAACCAAGCCGGGTTACCTCTTGGCTACACCTTC
TRBD1 | 15 | TRBJ1-5 | NA | TRBV2 | CASRPDRASNQPQHF | TGTGCCAGCAGGCCAGACAGGGCTAGCAATCAGCCCCAGCATTTT
TRBD1 | 14 | TRBJ1-4 | NA | TRBV18 | CASSTGPTNEKLFF | TGTGCCAGCTCGACAGGGCCTACTAATGAAAAACTGTTTTTT
NA | 16 | TRBJ1-2 | NA | TRBV5-1 | CASSKHGTSDDYGYTF | TGCGCCAGCAGCAAGCACGGGACAAGTGACGACTATGGCTACACCTTC
TRBD1 | 15 | TRBJ1-1 | NA | TRBV19 | CASSLEGQGDTEAFF | TGTGCCAGTAGCCTTGAAGGACAGGGGGACACTGAAGCTTTCTTT
TRBD1 | 15 | TRBJ1-5 | NA | TRBV15 | CATSSGTGGNQPQHF | TGTGCCACCAGCAGCGGGACAGGGGGCAATCAGCCCCAGCATTTT
NA | 13 | TRBJ1-5 | few | TRBV30 | CAWSARGGQPQHF | TGTGCCTGGAGCGCTCGGGGGGGTCAGCCCCAGCATTTT